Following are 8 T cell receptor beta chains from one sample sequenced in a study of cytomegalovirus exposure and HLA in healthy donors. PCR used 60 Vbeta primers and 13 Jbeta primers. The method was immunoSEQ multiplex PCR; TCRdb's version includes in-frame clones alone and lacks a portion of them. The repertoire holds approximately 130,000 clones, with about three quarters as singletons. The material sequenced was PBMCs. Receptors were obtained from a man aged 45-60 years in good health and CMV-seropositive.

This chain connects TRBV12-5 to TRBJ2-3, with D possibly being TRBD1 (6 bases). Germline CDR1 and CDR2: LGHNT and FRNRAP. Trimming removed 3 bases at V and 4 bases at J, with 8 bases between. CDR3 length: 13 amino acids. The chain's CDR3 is CASGFDRSDTQYF. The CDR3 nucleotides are TGTGCTAGTGGTTTTGACAGGTCAGATACGCAGTATTTT.

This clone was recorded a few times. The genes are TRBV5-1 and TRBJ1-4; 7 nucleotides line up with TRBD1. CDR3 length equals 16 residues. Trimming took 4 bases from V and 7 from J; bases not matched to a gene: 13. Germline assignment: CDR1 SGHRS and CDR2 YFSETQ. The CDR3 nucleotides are TGCGCCAGCAGCCAAGGGAAACCAGGGGGGACTGAAAAACTGTTTTTT. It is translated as CASSQGKPGGTEKLFF.

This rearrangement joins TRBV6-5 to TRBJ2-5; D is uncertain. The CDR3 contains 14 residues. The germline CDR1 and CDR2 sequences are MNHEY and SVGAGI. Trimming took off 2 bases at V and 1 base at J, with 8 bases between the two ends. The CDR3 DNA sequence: TGTGCCAGCAGTTACGGAGACCGCCAAGAGACCCAGTACTTC. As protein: CASSYGDRQETQYF.

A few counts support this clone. CDR3 in amino acids: CASRTGTPGNTIYF. CDR3 in DNA: TGTGCCAGCAGAACAGGTACCCCTGGAAACACCATATATTTT. The chain links TRBV6-1 to TRBJ1-3; weak D call: TRBD1 (5 bases). Per the germline V gene, CDR1 is MNHNS and CDR2 is SASEGT. Deletions cut 6 bases from V and 2 bases from J, with 11 bases between. CDR3 size: 14 residues.

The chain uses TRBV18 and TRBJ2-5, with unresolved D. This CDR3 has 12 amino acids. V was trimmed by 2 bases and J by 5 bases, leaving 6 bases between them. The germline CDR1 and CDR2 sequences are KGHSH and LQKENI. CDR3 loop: CASSPKEETQYF. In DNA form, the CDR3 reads TGTGCCAGCTCACCAAAGGAGGAGACCCAGTACTTC.

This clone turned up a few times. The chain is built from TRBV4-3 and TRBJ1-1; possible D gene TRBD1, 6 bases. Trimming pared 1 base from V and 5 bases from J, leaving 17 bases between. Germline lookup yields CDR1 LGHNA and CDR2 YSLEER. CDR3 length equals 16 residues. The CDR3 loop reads CASSQGVSGGRTEAFF. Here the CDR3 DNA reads TGCGCCAGCAGCCAAGGAGTAAGCGGGGGGCGAACTGAAGCTTTCTTT.

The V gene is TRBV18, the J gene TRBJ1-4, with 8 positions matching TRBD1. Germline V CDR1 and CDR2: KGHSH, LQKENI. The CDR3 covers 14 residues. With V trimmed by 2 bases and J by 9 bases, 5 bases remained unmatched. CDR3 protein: CASSPAGQDKKLFF. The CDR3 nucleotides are TGTGCCAGCTCACCAGCGGGACAGGATAAAAAACTGTTTTTT.

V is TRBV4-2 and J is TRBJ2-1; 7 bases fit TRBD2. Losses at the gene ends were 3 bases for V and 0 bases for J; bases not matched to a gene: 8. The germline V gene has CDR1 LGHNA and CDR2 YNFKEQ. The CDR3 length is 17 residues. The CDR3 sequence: CASSQLLAQSSYNEQFF. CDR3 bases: TGTGCCAGCAGCCAGTTACTAGCGCAGAGCTCCTACAATGAGCAGTTCTTC.